This T cell receptor (beta chain) derives from a study of blood T cell repertoires in COVID-19. Data came from immunoSEQ multiplex PCR; TCRdb stores just in-frame clones and leaves some out. This sample has roughly 520,000 clones, with around nine tenths found just once. The CDR3 sequence is 14 residues long. Germline V gives CDR1 LGHDT, CDR2 YNNKEL (reference sequence). J gave up 0 bases and V 4 bases, and 1 base lay outside the gene matches. Sequenced material: PBMCs or T cells enriched from blood (not recorded which). The chain couples TRBV3-1 (or the pseudogene TRBV3-2) to TRBJ2-7; 9 bases line up with TRBD2. The receptor comes from a woman aged 35 to 49 who had recovered from COVID-19. The CDR3 loop reads CASSPSGTSYEQYF. The CDR3 bases are TGTGCCAGCAGCCCTAGCGGGACCTCCTACGAGCAGTACTTC.